The 20 T cell receptor beta chains given below trace back to one sample, sequenced in a study of blood T cells in healthy people across ages. Next came a second PCR, run for about 7 to 12 cycles, which used a sample-barcoded 5' primer along with a J-beta primer mix. TCRdb recomputed calls from the 5' RACE reads with MiXCR, one row per CDR3 protein. The sample consists of about 1,500,000 distinct CDR3 sequences, 28% of them appearing once. Sequenced: blood. These receptors originate from a woman aged 25 to 39 in good health.

The rearrangement links TRBV14 to TRBJ1-2, with D uncertain. Germline V lookup: CDR1 SGHDN, CDR2 FVKESK. This CDR3 contains 12 residues. The V gene lost 0 bases and the J gene lost 6 bases, with 5 bases spanning the gap. CDR3 residues: CASSQESHGYTF. The CDR3 DNA reads as TGTGCCAGCAGCCAAGAGTCCCATGGCTACACCTTC.

This clonotype appeared once. The CDR3 spells CAYQPGQTYEQYF. For the CDR3, the DNA is TGTGCCTACCAACCAGGACAGACCTACGAGCAGTACTTC. The rearrangement links TRBV30 to TRBJ2-7; the D gene is possibly TRBD1 (6 bases). V was pared by 7 bases and J by 2 bases, with 15 bases between. Per the germline V gene, CDR1 is GTSNPN and CDR2 is SVGIG (reference sequence). This CDR3 is 13 amino acids long.

There are many counts of this clonotype. The V gene is TRBV20-1, the J gene TRBJ2-1, with a possible D match to TRBD1 (5 bases). Trimming pared 6 bases from V and 8 bases from J, leaving 23 bases between. From germline, CDR1 is DFQATT and CDR2 SNEGSKA (reference sequence). The length of the CDR3 is 15 residues. CDR3 DNA sequence: TGCAGTGCCATAGGAAGGGGAAGACAGTTAGATGAGCAGTTCTTC. Translated: CSAIGRGRQLDEQFF.

The rearrangement links TRBV12-3 or TRBV12-4 to TRBJ2-5; TRBD2 aligns across 7 bases. This CDR3 comprises 15 residues. The V segment lost 7 bases and the J segment 7 bases; nucleotides outside the gene matches: 15. In DNA form, the CDR3 reads TGTGCCAGCACCCTCGGTAGTGGGAGGGATGTGACCCAGTACTTC. This encodes CASTLGSGRDVTQYF.

To note about this clonotype: A single base separates this from a much larger clone, so it may be a read error. V is TRBV3-1 and J is TRBJ2-5; no definite D call. The CDR3 covers 12 residues. Germline V gene sequence: CDR1 LGHDT, CDR2 YNNKEL (reference sequence). DNA of the CDR3: TGTGCCAGCGTCGGTCTCCAAGGGACCCAGTACTTC. It specifies CASVGLQGTQYF.

This clonotype was observed at least ten times. V and J are TRBV12-3 or TRBV12-4 and TRBJ2-5; D unresolved. The CDR3 has 11 amino acids. V lost 7 bases and J 5 bases, leaving 8 bases between the germline ends. This chain's CDR3 is CASNLGETQYF. CDR3 in DNA: TGTGCCAGCAACCTCGGGGAGACCCAGTACTTC.

The chain has TRBV20-1 and TRBJ2-1, with TRBD2 as a possible D gene (7 bases). The J call may be wrong; the DNA end is better matched by TRBJ2-7. Germline CDR1 is DFQATT and CDR2 is SNEGSKA (reference sequence). CDR3 length equals 16 residues. The CDR3 DNA is TGCAGTGCTAGAGGGAGTTCTCGGGGGGCCTACAATGAGCAGTACTTC. Amino acid sequence: CSARGSSRGAYNEQYF.

This sequence joins TRBV6-2 or TRBV6-3 and TRBJ1-5; D might be TRBD1 (6 bases). The length of the CDR3 is 14 residues. V lost 2 bases and J 4 bases, leaving 9 bases between the germline ends. CDR1 is MNHEY, CDR2 SVGEGT, per germline. Here the CDR3 reads CASSYIQGNQPQHF. The CDR3 bases are TGTGCCAGCAGTTACATCCAGGGGAATCAGCCCCAGCATTTT.

This clonotype appeared a few times. This rearrangement joins TRBV20-1 to TRBJ1-1, with D hard to call. In germline, CDR1 is DFQATT, CDR2 SNEGSKA (reference sequence). With 4 bases removed from V and 0 bases from J, the gap between germline ends came to 3 bases. This CDR3 contains 11 residues. The CDR3 bases are TGCAGTGCTACGATGAACACTGAAGCTTTCTTT. Protein sequence: CSATMNTEAFF.

This chain links TRBV6-5 with TRBJ2-4; D gene unclear. Germline V CDR1 and CDR2: MNHEY, SVGAGI. The CDR3 is 13 residues long. The V end lost 5 bases, the J end lost 13 bases, and 18 bases lay between the germline ends. In nucleotides, the CDR3 is TGTGCCAGCAGTCCCCGCGTGGGCAATGAGCAGTACTTC. This codes for CASSPRVGNEQYF.

This clonotype was seen a handful of times. In nucleotides, the CDR3 is TGTGCCAGCTCACCACCGCACAATGAGCAGTTCTTC. This sequence encodes CASSPPHNEQFF. The chain joins TRBV18 to TRBJ2-1; D is uncertain. CDR1 is KGHSH and CDR2 is LQKENI in the germline V gene. V was shortened by 0 bases and J by 5 bases, with 2 bases between the two germline ends. The CDR3 has 12 amino acids.

To note about this clonotype: A read error may produce the germline difference seen at one junction end. This rearrangement joins TRBV2 to TRBJ1-2; no clear D. This CDR3 region has 15 residues. Germline CDR1 reads SNHLY; CDR2 reads FYNNEI. The CDR3 region is CASSRKGPTNYSYTF. The DNA for the CDR3 is TGTGCCAGCAGTCGAAAAGGACCGACTAACTATAGCTACACCTTC.

In this sample, this clonotype turned up a few times. The CDR3 is CASSSATQETQYF. The DNA for the CDR3 is TGTGCCAGCAGTTCGGCTACGCAAGAGACCCAGTACTTC. The V and J genes are TRBV12-3 or TRBV12-4 and TRBJ2-5, with no clear D. This CDR3 spans 13 amino acids. V was trimmed by 4 bases and J by 2 bases, leaving 8 bases between them.

The genes are TRBV5-1 and TRBJ1-4; weak D call: TRBD1 (6 bases). The CDR3 loop spans 15 amino acids. V was trimmed by 7 bases and J by 3 bases, leaving 16 bases between them. The germline V gene encodes CDR1 SGHRS and CDR2 YFSETQ. The CDR3 sequence: CASGLRQESNEKLFF. Here the CDR3 DNA reads TGCGCCAGCGGCCTTCGACAGGAGTCTAATGAAAAACTGTTTTTT. Using reference TRBV5-1 and TRBJ1-4 for the parts outside the CDR3, the full variable domain is KAGVTQTPRYLIKTRGQQVTLSCSPISGHRSVSWYQQTPGQGLQFLFEYFSETQRNKGNFPGRFSGRQFSNSRSEMNVSTLELGDSALYLCASGLRQESNEKLFFGSGTQLSVL.

There are a few counts of this clonotype. The chain uses TRBV20-1 and TRBJ2-1; 7 nucleotides align to TRBD2. With 5 bases clipped from V and 7 bases from J, the junction kept 5 bases outside the gene matches. Germline-derived CDR1 and CDR2 are DFQATT and SNEGSKA (reference sequence). The CDR3 is made up of 12 amino acids. CDR3 nucleotide sequence: TGCAGTGCTCGACTAGCTGGAAATGAGCAGTTCTTC. It is translated as CSARLAGNEQFF.

This clonotype turned up a few times. CDR3 region: CAISQTGTVTYEQYF. The CDR3 region has the DNA TGTGCCATCAGCCAAACCGGGACGGTTACCTACGAGCAGTACTTC. The chain carries TRBV10-3 and TRBJ2-7; D possibly matches TRBD1 or TRBD2 (5 bases each). The CDR3 length is 15 residues. The germline V gene has CDR1 ENHRY and CDR2 SYGVKD. V was trimmed by 6 bases and J by 2 bases, leaving 17 bases between them.

The chain combines TRBV6-6 with TRBJ2-2, with D possibly being TRBD2 (5 bases). Germline assignment: CDR1 MNHNY and CDR2 SVGAGI (reference sequence). Trimming stripped 7 bases from V and 4 bases from J, with 13 bases between. The CDR3 length is 14 residues. The CDR3 region has the DNA TGTGCCAGCAATCTCCGGGATTTCACCGGGGAGCTGTTTTTT. Translated, it gives CASNLRDFTGELFF.

This rearrangement joins TRBV4-1 to TRBJ1-5; D is perhaps TRBD1 (5 bases). CDR1 and CDR2 (germline): MGHRA, YSYEKL. This CDR3 has 17 amino acids. V dropped 1 base and J dropped 1 base, with 14 bases sitting between them. The DNA for the CDR3 is TGCGCCAGCAGCCAAGGTCTTAAGGGGAACAGCAATCAGCCCCAGCATTTT. Amino acid sequence: CASSQGLKGNSNQPQHF.

The chain uses TRBV13 and TRBJ2-7; TRBD1 agrees at 7 bases. Per the germline V gene, CDR1 is PRHDT and CDR2 is FYEKMQ (reference sequence). Unmatched junction bases numbered 9, after V lost 7 bases and J lost 0 bases. This CDR3 contains 15 residues. CDR3 sequence: CASILGDRDSYEQYF. CDR3 nucleotides: TGTGCCAGCATCCTTGGGGACAGAGACTCCTACGAGCAGTACTTC.

The V gene is TRBV15, the J gene TRBJ1-1; TRBD1 matches 8 bases. The ends lost 8 bases at V and 1 base at J; junction bases unmatched: 6. This CDR3 has 14 residues. CDR1 and CDR2 (germline): LNHNV, YYDKDF (reference sequence). The CDR3 DNA sequence: TGTGCCACCTCGCCAACAGGGGGGAACACTGAAGCTTTCTTT. As protein: CATSPTGGNTEAFF.